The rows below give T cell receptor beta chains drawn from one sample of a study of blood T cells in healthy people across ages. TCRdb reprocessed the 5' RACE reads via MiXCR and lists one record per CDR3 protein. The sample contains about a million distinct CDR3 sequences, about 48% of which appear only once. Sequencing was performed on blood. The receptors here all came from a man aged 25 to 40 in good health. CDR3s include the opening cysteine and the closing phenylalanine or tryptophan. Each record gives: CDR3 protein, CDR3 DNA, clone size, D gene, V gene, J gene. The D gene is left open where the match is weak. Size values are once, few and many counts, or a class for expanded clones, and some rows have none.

CDR3 protein: CAISEDSSYEHYF
CDR3 DNA: TGTGCCATCAGTGAGGACAGCTCCTACGAGCATTACTTC
clone size: NA
D gene: NA
V gene: TRBV10-3
J gene: TRBJ2-7

CDR3 protein: CASSLDYRGYGYTF
CDR3 DNA: TGTGCCAGCAGTCTCGATTACCGCGGATATGGCTACACCTTC
clone size: few
D gene: NA
V gene: TRBV6-1
J gene: TRBJ1-2

CDR3 protein: CASSDSFQETQYF
CDR3 DNA: TGTGCCAGCAGCGACAGTTTTCAAGAGACCCAGTACTTC
clone size: NA
D gene: NA
V gene: TRBV28
J gene: TRBJ2-5

CDR3 protein: CSARVRGGNQPQHF
CDR3 DNA: TGCAGTGCTAGAGTAAGAGGGGGCAATCAGCCCCAGCATTTT
clone size: NA
D gene: NA
V gene: TRBV20-1
J gene: TRBJ1-5

CDR3 protein: CASSPPPYSGPAGIGSPLHF
CDR3 DNA: TGTGCCAGCAGTCCGCCACCTTACTCCGGTCCGGCAGGGATTGGTTCACCCCTCCACTTT
clone size: NA
D gene: NA
V gene: TRBV6-2/TRBV6-3
J gene: TRBJ1-6

CDR3 protein: CASSFSPAGETYEQYF
CDR3 DNA: TGTGCCAGCAGTTTTTCGCCAGCGGGGGAAACCTACGAGCAGTACTTC
clone size: few
D gene: TRBD2
V gene: TRBV27
J gene: TRBJ2-7

CDR3 protein: CASSEVTAGRETQYF
CDR3 DNA: TGTGCCAGCAGTGAAGTTACAGCGGGCAGGGAGACCCAGTACTTC
clone size: NA
D gene: NA
V gene: TRBV6-1
J gene: TRBJ2-5

CDR3 protein: CASSFLSWDRANEQYF
CDR3 DNA: TGTGCCAGCAGTTTTCTCTCCTGGGACAGGGCCAACGAGCAGTACTTC
clone size: once
D gene: TRBD1
V gene: TRBV27
J gene: TRBJ2-7

CDR3 protein: CASSGATGNQETQYF
CDR3 DNA: TGTGCCAGCAGTGGGGCGACAGGGAACCAAGAGACCCAGTACTTC
clone size: few
D gene: TRBD1
V gene: TRBV6-1
J gene: TRBJ2-5

CDR3 protein: CASSERVNIQYF
CDR3 DNA: TGTGCCAGCAGTGAACGGGTAAACATTCAGTACTTC
clone size: few
D gene: NA
V gene: TRBV6-1
J gene: TRBJ2-4

CDR3 protein: CATNRGQEQFF
CDR3 DNA: TGTGCCACCAACCGGGGCCAGGAGCAGTTCTTC
clone size: once
D gene: NA
V gene: TRBV24-1
J gene: TRBJ2-1

CDR3 protein: CSVGSEAYGYTF
CDR3 DNA: TGCAGCGTTGGTTCAGAGGCGTATGGCTACACCTTC
clone size: NA
D gene: NA
V gene: TRBV29-1
J gene: TRBJ1-2

CDR3 protein: CASVARDRSYEQYF
CDR3 DNA: TGTGCCAGCGTAGCCCGGGACAGGTCCTACGAGCAGTACTTC
clone size: NA
D gene: TRBD1
V gene: TRBV28
J gene: TRBJ2-7

CDR3 protein: CASSPTSYNSPLHF
CDR3 DNA: TGTGCCAGCAGTCCGACGAGCTATAATTCACCCCTCCACTTT
clone size: few
D gene: NA
V gene: TRBV3-1
J gene: TRBJ1-6

CDR3 protein: CASSLTGTGWSPLHF
CDR3 DNA: TGTGCCAGCAGTCTTACCGGGACAGGATGGTCACCCCTCCACTTT
clone size: NA
D gene: TRBD1
V gene: TRBV27
J gene: TRBJ1-6

CDR3 protein: CASSEGGQGAYEQYF
CDR3 DNA: TGTGCCAGCAGTGAAGGAGGACAGGGGGCCTACGAGCAGTACTTC
clone size: NA
D gene: TRBD1
V gene: TRBV2
J gene: TRBJ2-7

CDR3 protein: CASRRDLATNEKLFF
CDR3 DNA: TGTGCCAGCAGGCGGGACCTTGCAACTAATGAAAAACTGTTTTTT
clone size: few
D gene: NA
V gene: TRBV28
J gene: TRBJ1-4

CDR3 protein: CASKVAQGASGYTF
CDR3 DNA: TGTGCCAGCAAGGTGGCACAGGGGGCGAGTGGCTACACCTTC
clone size: few
D gene: TRBD1
V gene: TRBV6-1
J gene: TRBJ1-2

CDR3 protein: CASSSDGGNQPQHF
CDR3 DNA: TGTGCCAGCAGCTCGGACGGGGGAAATCAGCCCCAGCATTTT
clone size: few
D gene: NA
V gene: TRBV4-2
J gene: TRBJ1-5

CDR3 protein: CASSLDRDLKNIQYF
CDR3 DNA: TGTGCCAGCAGCCTGGACAGGGACCTCAAAAACATTCAGTACTTC
clone size: NA
D gene: TRBD1
V gene: TRBV14
J gene: TRBJ2-4

CDR3 protein: CASSTGVYSTDTQYF
CDR3 DNA: TGCGCCAGTAGTACGGGGGTCTATAGCACAGATACGCAGTATTTT
clone size: NA
D gene: NA
V gene: TRBV4-1
J gene: TRBJ2-3

CDR3 protein: CASSQDDLAGGREQYF
CDR3 DNA: TGTGCCAGCAGCCAAGACGACCTAGCGGGGGGGCGCGAGCAGTACTTC
clone size: NA
D gene: TRBD2
V gene: TRBV4-2
J gene: TRBJ2-7

CDR3 protein: CSAPLMTLAKNIQYF
CDR3 DNA: TGCAGTGCCCCCCTTATGACCTTAGCCAAAAACATTCAGTACTTC
clone size: few
D gene: NA
V gene: TRBV20-1
J gene: TRBJ2-4

CDR3 protein: CASRPNGGYGYTF
CDR3 DNA: TGTGCCAGCAGGCCAAATGGGGGCTATGGCTACACCTTC
clone size: NA
D gene: NA
V gene: TRBV12-3/TRBV12-4
J gene: TRBJ1-2

CDR3 protein: CATSRDRDTTYGYTF
CDR3 DNA: TGTGCCACCAGCAGAGATCGAGACACCACCTATGGCTACACCTTC
clone size: few
D gene: NA
V gene: TRBV15
J gene: TRBJ1-2

CDR3 protein: CASSYVLAYTDTQYF
CDR3 DNA: TGTGCCAGCAGTTACGTTCTAGCCTACACAGATACGCAGTATTTT
clone size: NA
D gene: NA
V gene: TRBV6-2/TRBV6-3
J gene: TRBJ2-3

CDR3 protein: CASSSLGESTEAFF
CDR3 DNA: TGTGCCAGCAGCTCTCTGGGGGAGAGCACTGAAGCTTTCTTT
clone size: NA
D gene: NA
V gene: TRBV3-1
J gene: TRBJ1-1

CDR3 protein: CATSRDRQRDTQYF
CDR3 DNA: TGTGCCACCAGCAGAGATCGGCAGAGGGATACGCAGTATTTT
clone size: NA
D gene: NA
V gene: TRBV15
J gene: TRBJ2-3

CDR3 protein: CASSPGTSRNEQFF
CDR3 DNA: TGTGCCAGCAGTCCTGGGACTAGCCGCAATGAGCAGTTCTTC
clone size: many
D gene: TRBD2
V gene: TRBV7-9
J gene: TRBJ2-1

CDR3 protein: CASSETYEQYF
CDR3 DNA: TGTGCCAGCAGTGAGACCTACGAGCAGTACTTC
clone size: many
D gene: NA
V gene: TRBV2
J gene: TRBJ2-7

CDR3 protein: CASLTGIQETQYF
CDR3 DNA: TGTGCCAGCTTAACAGGGATTCAAGAGACCCAGTACTTC
clone size: NA
D gene: NA
V gene: TRBV18
J gene: TRBJ2-5

CDR3 protein: CASSPGDRDTDTQYF
CDR3 DNA: TGTGCCAGCAGTCCGGGGGACAGAGACACAGATACGCAGTATTTT
clone size: NA
D gene: NA
V gene: TRBV28
J gene: TRBJ2-3

CDR3 protein: CATRREEGAEAFF
CDR3 DNA: TGTGCCACACGGCGCGAGGAGGGCGCTGAAGCTTTCTTT
clone size: NA
D gene: NA
V gene: TRBV15
J gene: TRBJ1-1

CDR3 protein: CASSLDSSGGTDTQYF
CDR3 DNA: TGTGCCAGCAGCTTAGATTCTAGCGGGGGCACAGATACGCAGTATTTT
clone size: few
D gene: TRBD2
V gene: TRBV7-2
J gene: TRBJ2-3

CDR3 protein: CSARADLNQPQHF
CDR3 DNA: TGCAGTGCTAGAGCAGACCTCAATCAGCCCCAGCATTTT
clone size: few
D gene: NA
V gene: TRBV20-1
J gene: TRBJ1-5

CDR3 protein: CASSQDPGQVYNEQFF
CDR3 DNA: TGTGCCAGCAGCCAAGACCCGGGACAGGTCTACAATGAGCAGTTCTTC
clone size: few
D gene: TRBD1
V gene: TRBV3-1
J gene: TRBJ2-1

CDR3 protein: CASSQASHNEQFF
CDR3 DNA: TGTGCCAGCAGTCAGGCTAGTCACAATGAGCAGTTCTTC
clone size: few
D gene: NA
V gene: TRBV6-2/TRBV6-3
J gene: TRBJ2-1

CDR3 protein: CSVEVEGQINEELFF
CDR3 DNA: TGCAGCGTTGAAGTAGAGGGACAGATAAATGAAGAACTGTTTTTT
clone size: NA
D gene: TRBD1
V gene: TRBV29-1
J gene: TRBJ1-4

CDR3 protein: CASSAGTTNEKLFF
CDR3 DNA: TGTGCCAGCAGTGCGGGGACAACTAATGAAAAACTGTTTTTT
clone size: NA
D gene: NA
V gene: TRBV28
J gene: TRBJ1-4

CDR3 protein: CASSPAWDLQETQYF
CDR3 DNA: TGTGCCAGCAGCCCCGCGTGGGACCTTCAAGAGACCCAGTACTTC
clone size: NA
D gene: NA
V gene: TRBV7-9
J gene: TRBJ2-5

CDR3 protein: CASSFGPGGRTEAFF
CDR3 DNA: TGTGCCAGCAGCTTTGGACCAGGAGGTAGGACTGAAGCTTTCTTT
clone size: NA
D gene: NA
V gene: TRBV5-6
J gene: TRBJ1-1

CDR3 protein: CASSVWDRGIEQFF
CDR3 DNA: TGTGCCAGCAGTGTATGGGACAGGGGGATTGAGCAGTTCTTC
clone size: NA
D gene: TRBD1
V gene: TRBV12-3/TRBV12-4
J gene: TRBJ2-1

CDR3 protein: CASRSPGNHEQYF
CDR3 DNA: TGTGCCAGCAGATCTCCAGGGAACCACGAGCAGTACTTC
clone size: few
D gene: NA
V gene: TRBV12-3/TRBV12-4
J gene: TRBJ2-7

CDR3 protein: CASSLRGQGWDLGSGYTF
CDR3 DNA: TGTGCCAGCAGCCTCCGGGGTCAGGGATGGGACCTCGGTAGCGGCTACACCTTC
clone size: few
D gene: NA
V gene: TRBV6-2/TRBV6-3
J gene: TRBJ1-2

CDR3 protein: CSARMGSEGTSYNEQFF
CDR3 DNA: TGCAGTGCTAGGATGGGTAGCGAGGGGACCTCCTACAATGAGCAGTTCTTC
clone size: once
D gene: NA
V gene: TRBV20-1
J gene: TRBJ2-1

CDR3 protein: CASSFTGAPEAFF
CDR3 DNA: TGTGCCAGCAGTTTTACAGGGGCCCCTGAAGCTTTCTTT
clone size: few
D gene: TRBD1
V gene: TRBV5-6
J gene: TRBJ1-1

CDR3 protein: CASSPDTGRVETQYF
CDR3 DNA: TGTGCCAGCAGCCCCGATACGGGGCGCGTCGAGACCCAGTACTTC
clone size: few
D gene: NA
V gene: TRBV6-2/TRBV6-3
J gene: TRBJ2-5

CDR3 protein: CASSGQGAGQETQYF
CDR3 DNA: TGTGCCAGCAGCGGGCAGGGGGCGGGTCAAGAGACCCAGTACTTC
clone size: few
D gene: TRBD1
V gene: TRBV9
J gene: TRBJ2-5

CDR3 protein: CASSLISVSGGISYNEQFF
CDR3 DNA: TGTGCCAGCAGCTTAATTTCGGTTAGCGGGGGGATCTCCTACAATGAGCAGTTCTTC
clone size: NA
D gene: TRBD2
V gene: TRBV7-9
J gene: TRBJ2-1

CDR3 protein: CTSSQDRDQETQYF
CDR3 DNA: TGTACCAGCAGCCAAGACAGGGACCAAGAGACCCAGTACTTC
clone size: NA
D gene: TRBD1
V gene: TRBV4-2
J gene: TRBJ2-5

CDR3 protein: CASSEADRTTNEKLFF
CDR3 DNA: TGTGCCAGCAGTGAAGCGGACAGGACGACTAATGAAAAACTGTTTTTT
clone size: NA
D gene: TRBD1
V gene: TRBV2
J gene: TRBJ1-4

CDR3 protein: CASSPRQVEETQYF
CDR3 DNA: TGTGCCAGCTCACCACGGCAGGTTGAAGAGACCCAGTACTTC
clone size: few
D gene: NA
V gene: TRBV18
J gene: TRBJ2-5

CDR3 protein: CSARVDSNQPQHF
CDR3 DNA: TGCAGTGCTAGAGTAGACAGCAATCAGCCCCAGCATTTT
clone size: NA
D gene: NA
V gene: TRBV20-1
J gene: TRBJ1-5

CDR3 protein: CASSLEAGGAANEQFF
CDR3 DNA: TGTGCCAGCAGCTTAGAAGCGGGGGGGGCGGCCAATGAGCAGTTCTTC
clone size: few
D gene: TRBD2
V gene: TRBV2
J gene: TRBJ2-1

CDR3 protein: CASSLGFLNDEQFF
CDR3 DNA: TGTGCCAGCAGCCTAGGCTTTCTGAACGATGAGCAGTTCTTC
clone size: NA
D gene: NA
V gene: TRBV7-2
J gene: TRBJ2-1

CDR3 protein: CASSQGQGNYNEQFF
CDR3 DNA: TGTGCCAGCAGCCAGGGACAGGGCAACTACAATGAGCAGTTCTTC
clone size: few
D gene: TRBD1
V gene: TRBV7-3
J gene: TRBJ2-1

CDR3 protein: CASSYRGTPLGTQYF
CDR3 DNA: TGTGCCAGCAGTTACCGGGGGACACCCCTTGGGACCCAGTACTTC
clone size: NA
D gene: NA
V gene: TRBV6-7
J gene: TRBJ2-5

CDR3 protein: CASSLTASYSNQPQHF
CDR3 DNA: TGTGCCAGCAGTTTGACAGCCTCTTATAGCAATCAGCCCCAGCATTTT
clone size: NA
D gene: NA
V gene: TRBV12-3/TRBV12-4
J gene: TRBJ1-5